This T cell receptor beta chain was recorded in a study of blood T cell repertoires in COVID-19. On the study more broadly: Samples came from the United States, Italy and Spain, spanning acute and convalescent COVID-19.

Produced via immunoSEQ multiplex PCR; TCRdb's table is partial and in-frame only. The table has about 300,000 clones, around nine tenths seen once. The cohort comprised adults aged 18 to 89 years residing in under 30 US areas. CDR1 is MNHEY and CDR2 is SVGEGT in the germline V gene. The V gene end was trimmed by 1 base and the J gene end by 4 bases; junction bases not matched to a gene: 13. The CDR3 runs to 18 residues. V gene TRBV6-2 or TRBV6-3 combines with J gene TRBJ2-7, with 10 nucleotides matching TRBD1. The receptor was derived from a man between 60 and 70 years old who had recovered from COVID-19. The specimen was PBMCs or T cells enriched from blood (not recorded which). The CDR3 here is CASSYWGQGRFGEYEQYF. As DNA, the CDR3 is TGTGCCAGCAGTTACTGGGGACAGGGGCGTTTCGGAGAGTACGAGCAGTACTTC.